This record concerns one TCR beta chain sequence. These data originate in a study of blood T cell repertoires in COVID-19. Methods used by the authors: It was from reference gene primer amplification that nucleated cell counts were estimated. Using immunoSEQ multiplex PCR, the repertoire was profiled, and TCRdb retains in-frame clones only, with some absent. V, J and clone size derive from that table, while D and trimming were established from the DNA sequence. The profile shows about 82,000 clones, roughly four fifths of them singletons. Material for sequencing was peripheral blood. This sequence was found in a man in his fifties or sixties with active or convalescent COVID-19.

DNA of the CDR3: TGTGCCAGCAGTGACGCACAGGGGTTTGCAGATACGCAGTATTTT. It yields the protein CASSDAQGFADTQYF. The V and J genes are TRBV6-4 and TRBJ2-3; TRBD1 agrees at 7 bases. Trimming cost V 2 bases and J 4 bases; bases outside gene matches: 6. The CDR3 is 15 residues long. CDR1 is MRHNA, CDR2 SNTAGT, per germline.